The rows below give T cell receptor beta chains drawn from one sample of a study of technical replicates of blood from several donors. Sequenced by immunoSEQ multiplex PCR; TCRdb stores in-frame clones only, minus some. The table includes about 58,000 clones, roughly nine tenths detected once. Material for sequencing was PBMCs. These receptors all come from a human donor in good health. Some clones in this sample may be carry-over from other donors' samples. CDR3s include the opening cysteine and the closing phenylalanine or tryptophan.

TRBJ1-6 | TRBV10-3 | CAISESRDNSPLHF
TRBJ2-7 | TRBV25-1 | CASSESLYEQYF
TRBJ2-7 | TRBV7-2 | CASSPVQGNEQYF
TRBJ1-5 | TRBV5-1 | CASSPEGQAAQPQHF
TRBJ2-5 | TRBV7-2 | CASSSGRSGGAQETQYF
TRBJ2-5 | TRBV13 | CASSLRTGGRETQYF
TRBJ2-7 | TRBV19 | CASRSSGGYEQYF
TRBJ2-5 | TRBV5-6 | CASSLPRPSLMETQYF
TRBJ2-2 | TRBV11-3 | CASSLDEAGELFF
TRBJ2-7 | TRBV4-3 | CASSQELAEPYEQYF
TRBJ2-7 | TRBV7-9 | CASSFAGGSEQYF
TRBJ2-7 | TRBV7-2 | CASSTSSGRPYEQYF
TRBJ2-3 | TRBV2 | CASTRRLGDTDTQYF
TRBJ1-2 | TRBV5-6 | CASSMRRLSGGYTF
TRBJ2-7 | TRBV9 | CASSGPVGGRANPSNEQYF
TRBJ2-5 | TRBV6-1 | CASRQGLVQETQYF
TRBJ2-7 | TRBV7-9 | CASSLRGGAYEQYF
TRBJ2-5 | TRBV7-3 | CASSSTSDRAPQYF
TRBJ1-2 | TRBV6-1 | CASSGHVNYGYTF
TRBJ2-1 | TRBV6-1 | CASSGDRGAYNEQFF
TRBJ1-2 | TRBV9 | CASSAFAARQIPYGYTF
TRBJ2-5 | TRBV5-1 | CASSPLAGRSGTQYF
TRBJ1-5 | TRBV15 | CATSSGALVENQPQHF
TRBJ1-2 | TRBV6-5 | CASSYSSDRGRNGYTF
TRBJ2-1 | TRBV11-3 | CASSSPVVAGHNEQFF
TRBJ2-1 | TRBV5-1 | CASSSTGTSDNEQFF
TRBJ2-3 | TRBV12-5 | CASGFDSYTQYF
TRBJ1-1 | TRBV7-8 | CASSPGQMNTEAFF
TRBJ1-2 | TRBV7-2 | CASSSGAQGADRYGYTF
TRBJ1-2 | TRBV30 | CAWNRGMNYGYTF
TRBJ1-2 | TRBV5-6 | CASSLQGPAYGYTF
TRBJ2-7 | TRBV7-3 | CASSLTLAGPYEQYF
TRBJ1-2 | TRBV4-2 | CASSQEEGAGYGYTF
TRBJ2-1 | TRBV6-6 | CASSYWGDEQFF
TRBJ2-3 | TRBV27 | CASNSGRALGTDTQYF
TRBJ2-5 | TRBV7-3 | CASSLLPLGTSAAETQYF
TRBJ2-1 | TRBV2 | CASRLAGWDEQFF
TRBJ2-1 | TRBV10-3 | CAISVGAGGPSNEQFF
TRBJ1-2 | TRBV4-2 | CASSQELHGYTF
TRBJ2-3 | TRBV14 | CASSQDQGLRTDTQYF
TRBJ2-1 | TRBV21-1 | CASSKGDRGRGHNNEQFF
TRBJ1-1 | TRBV6-1 | CASSDPSGQGASEAFF
TRBJ2-6 | TRBV19 | CASKGPGPYSGANVLTF
TRBJ2-7 | TRBV7-2 | CASSLRLAGATYEQYF
TRBJ2-5 | TRBV5-4 | CASSSGTSGSGETQYF
TRBJ2-3 | TRBV30 | CAWSQTRSSLSTDTQYF
TRBJ1-1 | TRBV5-1 | CASSPNRGATEAFF
TRBJ2-7 | TRBV7-2 | CASSGGRTYEQYF
TRBJ1-5 | TRBV2 | CASSGGQGLQPQHF
TRBJ2-7 | TRBV6-5 | CASTGGVRDEQYF
TRBJ1-2 | TRBV7-9 | CASSLTGAYGYTF
TRBJ1-1 | TRBV7-9 | CASSFPGLPSEAFF
TRBJ2-3 | TRBV7-9 | CASSINRGGTDTQYF
TRBJ2-7 | TRBV9 | CASSAQGYEQYF
TRBJ2-1 | TRBV5-4 | CASSFLGRGIENEQFF
TRBJ2-1 | TRBV2 | CASSEGNRGWQFF
TRBJ2-3 | TRBV7-9 | CASSLGSGDTDTQYF
TRBJ2-1 | TRBV4-3 | CASSQVAGGPYEQFF
TRBJ2-5 | TRBV6-6 | CASSHPTSEQYF